These T cell receptor beta chains were read from a single sample in a study of shared clonotypes between healthy human individuals. TCRdb's table, derived via immunoSEQ multiplex PCR, lists solely in-frame clones and lacks some. This sample has hundreds of thousands of clones; approximately 74% occur once, and the top ten carry about 9.3%. Source material: memory CD4+ T cells sorted from blood. The receptors shown here come from a young man in good health. CDR3s include the opening cysteine and the closing phenylalanine or tryptophan. A D gene is named only where the DNA matches it firmly. Some rows have no size entry. The others give once, few or many, or a class for an expanded clone.

CDR3 length: 15; clone size: .; V gene: TRBV5-6; J gene: TRBJ2-3; D gene: .; CDR3 protein: CASTLVGTGTDTQYF; CDR3 DNA: TGTGCCAGCACCCTAGTAGGGACTGGCACAGATACGCAGTATTTT
CDR3 length: 12; clone size: .; V gene: TRBV5-1; J gene: TRBJ2-1; D gene: .; CDR3 protein: CASSFRENEQFF; CDR3 DNA: TGCGCCAGCAGCTTTCGGGAGAATGAGCAGTTCTTC
CDR3 length: 13; clone size: .; V gene: TRBV6-1; J gene: TRBJ2-3; D gene: .; CDR3 protein: CASSYTGPDTQYF; CDR3 DNA: TGTGCCAGCAGCTACACAGGGCCAGATACGCAGTATTTT
CDR3 length: 14; clone size: .; V gene: TRBV18; J gene: TRBJ2-2; D gene: TRBD1; CDR3 protein: CASMDRANTGELFF; CDR3 DNA: TGTGCCAGCATGGACAGGGCGAACACCGGGGAGCTGTTTTTT
CDR3 length: 13; clone size: .; V gene: TRBV7-2; J gene: TRBJ2-1; D gene: TRBD2; CDR3 protein: CASSLYSGNEQFF; CDR3 DNA: TGTGCCAGCAGCTTATACAGCGGGAACGAGCAGTTCTTC
CDR3 length: 15; clone size: .; V gene: TRBV9; J gene: TRBJ2-1; D gene: TRBD2; CDR3 protein: CASSVSTSGRDEQFF; CDR3 DNA: TGTGCCAGCAGCGTATCTACTAGCGGGAGGGATGAGCAGTTCTTC
CDR3 length: 15; clone size: .; V gene: TRBV27; J gene: TRBJ1-1; D gene: .; CDR3 protein: CASSLRGGGYTEAFF; CDR3 DNA: TGTGCCAGCAGTTTAAGAGGGGGTGGATACACTGAAGCTTTCTTT
CDR3 length: 16; clone size: .; V gene: TRBV11-1; J gene: TRBJ2-3; D gene: .; CDR3 protein: CASSLDLAPRGGTQYF; CDR3 DNA: TGTGCCAGCAGCTTAGACTTGGCTCCTAGAGGGGGTACGCAGTATTTT
CDR3 length: 19; clone size: .; V gene: TRBV9; J gene: TRBJ2-3; D gene: .; CDR3 protein: CASSELGGGGPPKTDTQYF; CDR3 DNA: TGTGCCAGCAGCGAACTGGGAGGGGGAGGCCCACCCAAAACAGATACGCAGTATTTT
CDR3 length: 14; clone size: few; V gene: TRBV12-5; J gene: TRBJ2-3; D gene: .; CDR3 protein: CASALTGGTDTQYF; CDR3 DNA: TGTGCTAGTGCCCTGACAGGTGGGACAGATACGCAGTATTTT
CDR3 length: 14; clone size: .; V gene: TRBV5-1; J gene: TRBJ2-1; D gene: TRBD2; CDR3 protein: CASSFIGGDNEQFF; CDR3 DNA: TGCGCCAGCAGCTTCATCGGGGGGGACAATGAGCAGTTCTTC
CDR3 length: 16; clone size: .; V gene: TRBV6-5; J gene: TRBJ1-2; D gene: TRBD1; CDR3 protein: CASSYSPGGELYGYTF; CDR3 DNA: TGTGCCAGCAGTTACTCGCCAGGGGGGGAACTCTATGGCTACACCTTC
CDR3 length: 17; clone size: .; V gene: TRBV9; J gene: TRBJ2-2; D gene: .; CDR3 protein: CASSHIVGAPNTGELFF; CDR3 DNA: TGTGCCAGCAGCCACATCGTAGGGGCTCCGAACACCGGGGAGCTGTTTTTT
CDR3 length: 12; clone size: .; V gene: TRBV29-1; J gene: TRBJ1-2; D gene: .; CDR3 protein: CSVEQGSYGYTF; CDR3 DNA: TGCAGCGTTGAACAGGGAAGCTATGGCTACACCTTC
CDR3 length: 17; clone size: .; V gene: TRBV2; J gene: TRBJ2-5; D gene: TRBD2; CDR3 protein: CASSESKGGRILRSQYF; CDR3 DNA: TGTGCCAGCAGTGAAAGTAAGGGCGGGAGGATCCTACGATCGCAGTACTTC
CDR3 length: 14; clone size: once; V gene: TRBV5-1; J gene: TRBJ2-7; D gene: .; CDR3 protein: CASSLGLEAGEQYF; CDR3 DNA: TGCGCCAGCAGCTTGGGACTAGAAGCAGGCGAGCAGTACTTC
CDR3 length: 16; clone size: once; V gene: TRBV6-5; J gene: TRBJ2-1; D gene: TRBD2; CDR3 protein: CASSYGWLAGDNEQFF; CDR3 DNA: TGTGCCAGCAGTTATGGTTGGCTAGCGGGGGACAATGAGCAGTTCTTC
CDR3 length: 15; clone size: .; V gene: TRBV5-6; J gene: TRBJ2-1; D gene: .; CDR3 protein: CASSPPRGSGNEQFF; CDR3 DNA: TGTGCCAGCAGCCCCCCCCGGGGCAGCGGAAATGAGCAGTTCTTC
CDR3 length: 15; clone size: .; V gene: TRBV7-2; J gene: TRBJ2-7; D gene: .; CDR3 protein: CASSLLRDPAYEQYF; CDR3 DNA: TGTGCCAGCAGTTTACTCCGGGACCCCGCCTACGAGCAGTACTTC
CDR3 length: 15; clone size: .; V gene: TRBV18; J gene: TRBJ1-2; D gene: TRBD1; CDR3 protein: CASSPGTDTSYGYTF; CDR3 DNA: TGTGCCAGCTCACCAGGGACAGACACTTCTTATGGCTACACCTTC
CDR3 length: 14; clone size: few; V gene: TRBV2; J gene: TRBJ2-7; D gene: .; CDR3 protein: CASSDKVGTYEQYF; CDR3 DNA: TGTGCCAGCAGCGATAAGGTTGGGACCTACGAGCAGTACTTC
CDR3 length: 14; clone size: .; V gene: TRBV11-2; J gene: TRBJ2-3; D gene: TRBD2; CDR3 protein: CASSPGTSIYTQYF; CDR3 DNA: TGTGCCAGCAGTCCCGGGACTAGCATATATACGCAGTATTTT
CDR3 length: 18; clone size: .; V gene: TRBV5-5; J gene: TRBJ2-6; D gene: TRBD1; CDR3 protein: CASTIGTGVSSGANVLTF; CDR3 DNA: TGTGCCAGCACCATAGGGACAGGGGTGAGCTCTGGGGCCAACGTCCTGACTTTC
CDR3 length: 16; clone size: once; V gene: TRBV28; J gene: TRBJ2-6; D gene: .; CDR3 protein: CASSSRGHSGANVLTF; CDR3 DNA: TGTGCCAGCAGTTCCCGCGGTCATTCTGGGGCCAACGTCCTGACTTTC
CDR3 length: 14; clone size: few; V gene: TRBV7-2; J gene: TRBJ1-1; D gene: TRBD1; CDR3 protein: CASSPGQKNTEAFF; CDR3 DNA: TGTGCCAGCAGCCCGGGACAGAAGAACACTGAAGCTTTCTTT
CDR3 length: 15; clone size: .; V gene: TRBV4-1; J gene: TRBJ2-3; D gene: .; CDR3 protein: CASSQGTQSTDTQYF; CDR3 DNA: TGCGCCAGCAGCCAAGGGACCCAAAGCACAGATACGCAGTATTTT
CDR3 length: 11; clone size: .; V gene: TRBV5-1; J gene: TRBJ2-1; D gene: .; CDR3 protein: CASSFANEQFF; CDR3 DNA: TGCGCCAGCAGCTTTGCGAATGAGCAGTTCTTC
CDR3 length: 16; clone size: once; V gene: TRBV5-1; J gene: TRBJ2-7; D gene: TRBD2; CDR3 protein: CASSLETSGVSYEQYF; CDR3 DNA: TGCGCCAGCAGCTTGGAAACTAGCGGGGTCTCCTACGAGCAGTACTTC